This T cell receptor (beta chain) appears in the sequencing data of a study of beta chain features in type 1 diabetes. Overall study context: Healthy donors, compared against patients, showed similar age, gender and cell yields. Points from the study as a whole: VDJ junctions from patients with type 1 diabetes contained fewer insertions and more deletions.

The germline V gene encodes CDR1 LNHDA and CDR2 SQIVND (reference sequence). CDR3 size: 14 residues. Trimming took 3 bases from V and 3 from J; bases not matched to a gene: 5. Sorting produced populations that all topped 95% purity. TCRB transcripts that were expressed got sequenced, as all of the isolated RNA had been reverse transcribed. Profiling relied on immunoSEQ multiplex PCR, and the TCRdb table lists in-frame clones only, not all of them. In the table there are about 270,000 clones, roughly an eighth of which are singletons. A remark on this clone: Its antigen is not known.

The clonotype originates from a woman aged 40 to 55 in good health. Sequencing was done on a sample of naive CD4+ T cells from blood. The chain employs TRBV19 and TRBJ2-7; 7 bases match TRBD1. CDR3 nucleotides: TGTGCCAGTAGTATGGGGGACAGTAACTACGAGCAGTACTTC. This codes for CASSMGDSNYEQYF.